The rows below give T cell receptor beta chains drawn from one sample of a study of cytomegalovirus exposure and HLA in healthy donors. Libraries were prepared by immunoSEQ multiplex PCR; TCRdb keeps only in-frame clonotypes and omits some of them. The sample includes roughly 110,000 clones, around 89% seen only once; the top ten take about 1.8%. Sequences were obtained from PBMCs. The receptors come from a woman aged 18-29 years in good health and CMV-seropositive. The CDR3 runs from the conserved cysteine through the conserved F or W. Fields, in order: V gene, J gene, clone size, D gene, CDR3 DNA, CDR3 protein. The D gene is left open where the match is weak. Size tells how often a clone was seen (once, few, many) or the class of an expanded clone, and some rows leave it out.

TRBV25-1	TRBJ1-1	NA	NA	TGTGCCAGCAGTGGAGACGACTACACTGAAGCTTTCTTT	CASSGDDYTEAFF
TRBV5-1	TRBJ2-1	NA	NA	TGCGCCAGCAGCTTGAACAGGCACTACAATGAGCAGTTCTTC	CASSLNRHYNEQFF
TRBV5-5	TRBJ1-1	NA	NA	TGTGCCAGCAGAAATACAGTGAACACTGAAGCTTTCTTT	CASRNTVNTEAFF
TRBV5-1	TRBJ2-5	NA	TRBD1	TGCGCCAGCAGCTTGGCTACAGGGGGACAAGAGACCCAGTACTTC	CASSLATGGQETQYF
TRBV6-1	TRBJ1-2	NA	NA	TGTGCCAGCAGTGTAGCAGGGGCCCCTATACCCTATGGCTACACCTTC	CASSVAGAPIPYGYTF
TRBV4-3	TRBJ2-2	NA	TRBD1	TGCGCCAGCAGCCAACCGGGGACAGGGGCCGGGGAGCTGTTTTTT	CASSQPGTGAGELFF
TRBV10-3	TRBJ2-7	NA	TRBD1	TGTGCCATCAGTCGGACAGGGAGCTCCTACGAGCAGTACTTC	CAISRTGSSYEQYF
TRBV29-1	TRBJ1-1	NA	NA	TGCAGCGCTATAGATTGGGGAGAGGGGAACACTGAAGCTTTCTTT	CSAIDWGEGNTEAFF
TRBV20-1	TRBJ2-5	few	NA	TGCAGTGCTAGCGGGGGAGAGACCCAGTACTTC	CSASGGETQYF
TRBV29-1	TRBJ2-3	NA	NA	TGCAGCGTTGAAGCAGGGAGCACAGATACGCAGTATTTT	CSVEAGSTDTQYF
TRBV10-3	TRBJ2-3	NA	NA	TGTGCCATCCTGCAAGAGGGGGGGCGTTTCACAGATACGCAGTATTTT	CAILQEGGRFTDTQYF
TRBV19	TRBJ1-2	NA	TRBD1	TGTGCCAGTAGTCCGGGGACAGTCTATGGCTACACCTTC	CASSPGTVYGYTF
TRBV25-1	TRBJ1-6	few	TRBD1	TGTGCCAGCAGTGGAAACAGGGGGCCCTATAATTCACCCCTCCACTTT	CASSGNRGPYNSPLHF
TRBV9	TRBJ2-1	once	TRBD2	TGTGCCAGCAGCTCTAGCGGGGCCAATGAGCAGTTCTTC	CASSSSGANEQFF
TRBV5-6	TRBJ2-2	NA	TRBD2	TGTGCCAGCAGCCAGCCTGGGGAGGGCGAGCTGTTTTTT	CASSQPGEGELFF
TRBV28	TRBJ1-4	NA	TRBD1	TGTGCCAGCAGCCCCGGGACAGGGGGAGAAAAACTGTTTTTT	CASSPGTGGEKLFF
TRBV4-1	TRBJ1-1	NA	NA	TGCGCCAGCAGCCAAGATCCCCGGGTGAACACTGAAGCTTTCTTT	CASSQDPRVNTEAFF
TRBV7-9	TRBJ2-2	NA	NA	TGTGCCGGGGCTTTGGGCACCGGGGAGCTGTTTTTT	CAGALGTGELFF
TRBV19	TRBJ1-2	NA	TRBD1	TGTGCCAGTATGGAAACCGGGACAGCCTATGGCTACACCTTC	CASMETGTAYGYTF
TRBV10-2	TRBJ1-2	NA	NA	TGCGCCAGCAGTGAGCCCAGGCCCAACTATGGCTACACCTTC	CASSEPRPNYGYTF
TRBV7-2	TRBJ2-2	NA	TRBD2	TGTGCCAGCAGCCCCCGGGAGGGGGAAAAAACCGGGGAGCTGTTTTTT	CASSPREGEKTGELFF
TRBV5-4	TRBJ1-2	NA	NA	TGTGCCAGCAGCTTAAGCGAACAGGGCCCCTTTCGCGGCTACACCTTC	CASSLSEQGPFRGYTF
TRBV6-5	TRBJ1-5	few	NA	TGTGCCAGCGCAGGGAGCAATCAGCCCCAGCATTTT	CASAGSNQPQHF
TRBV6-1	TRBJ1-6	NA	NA	TGTGCCAGCAGTGAAGCAGGGGTGGCAGATTTATGGCCCCTCCACTTT	CASSEAGVADLWPLHF
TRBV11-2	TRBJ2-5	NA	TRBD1	TGTGCCAGCAGCACCGGGACAGTCCAAGAGACCCAGTACTTC	CASSTGTVQETQYF
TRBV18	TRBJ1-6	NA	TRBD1	TGTGCCAGCTCACCAGGGACAGGGGGCCGATATTCACCCCTCCACTTT	CASSPGTGGRYSPLHF
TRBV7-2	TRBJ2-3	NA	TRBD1	TGTGCCAGCAGCTTCGGACAGGGTACAGATACGCAGTATTTT	CASSFGQGTDTQYF
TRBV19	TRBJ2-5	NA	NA	TGTGCCAGTAGCATCCAAGAGACCCAGTACTTC	CASSIQETQYF
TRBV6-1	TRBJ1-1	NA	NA	TGTGCCAGCAGTGAACAGCTGAGGATGAACACTGAAGCTTTCTTT	CASSEQLRMNTEAFF
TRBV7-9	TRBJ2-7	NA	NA	TGTGCCAGCAGCGCTCCGGGGGCTAGCGGCCCCTACGAGCAGTACTTC	CASSAPGASGPYEQYF
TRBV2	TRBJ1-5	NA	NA	TGTGCCAGCAGGGGGGACAACAATCAGCCCCAGCATTTT	CASRGDNNQPQHF
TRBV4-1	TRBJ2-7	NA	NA	TGCGCCAGCAGCCAAGGGGACTTCAGCTCCTACGAGCAGTACTTC	CASSQGDFSSYEQYF
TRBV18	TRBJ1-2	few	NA	TGTGCCAGCTCACATTCGGGTCAAAGCTATGGCTACACCTTC	CASSHSGQSYGYTF
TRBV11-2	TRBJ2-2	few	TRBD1	TGTGCCAGCAGCACGATACAGGGGTCCACCGGGGAGCTGTTTTTT	CASSTIQGSTGELFF
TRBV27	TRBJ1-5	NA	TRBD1	TGTGCCAGCAGTTTATCCCCTCCGCAGGGGGCTAGCAATCAGCCCCAGCATTTT	CASSLSPPQGASNQPQHF
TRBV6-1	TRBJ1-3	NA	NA	TGTGCCACCCTACTTGGAAACACCATATATTTT	CATLLGNTIYF
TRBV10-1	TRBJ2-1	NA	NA	TGCGCCAGCAGTGAAAATGAGCGTGATGAGCAGTTCTTC	CASSENERDEQFF
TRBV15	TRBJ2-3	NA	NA	TGTGCCACCAGCATCGGACAACCTGGGGCAGATACGCAGTATTTT	CATSIGQPGADTQYF
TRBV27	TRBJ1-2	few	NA	TGTGCCAGCAGTTATGGGCAGTACTATGGCTACACCTTC	CASSYGQYYGYTF
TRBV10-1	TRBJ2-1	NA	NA	TGCGCCAGCAGCCAACTACAACTAGGGGGTGAGCAGTTCTTC	CASSQLQLGGEQFF
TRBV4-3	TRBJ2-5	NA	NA	TGCGCCAGCAGCCAAGATCCGTTCAGGTCCGGTCTAGAGACCCAGTACTTC	CASSQDPFRSGLETQYF
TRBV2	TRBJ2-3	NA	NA	TGTGCCAGCAGTGAGGAAGTTAACTACGATACGCAGTATTTT	CASSEEVNYDTQYF
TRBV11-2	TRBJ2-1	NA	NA	TGTGCCAGCAGCTTAGAATATAGTAGCCTAAGCTCCTACAATGAGCAGTTCTTC	CASSLEYSSLSSYNEQFF
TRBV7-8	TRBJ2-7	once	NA	TGTGCCAGCAGCTTAGATGCAGGGTCGGACGAGCAGTACTTC	CASSLDAGSDEQYF
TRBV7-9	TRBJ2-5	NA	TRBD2	TGTGCCAGCAGCTTCCTGCGGGGGGGCGGAGAGACCCAGTACTTC	CASSFLRGGGETQYF
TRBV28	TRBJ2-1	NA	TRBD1	TGTGCCAGCATTCTATCCGGGACAGGCTTCTACAATGAGCAGTTCTTC	CASILSGTGFYNEQFF
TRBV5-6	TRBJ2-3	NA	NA	TGTGCCAGCGTCGGCACAGATACGCAGTATTTT	CASVGTDTQYF
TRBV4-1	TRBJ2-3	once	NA	TGCGCCAGCAGCCAAGATAAGGCCGGGGATACGCAGTATTTT	CASSQDKAGDTQYF
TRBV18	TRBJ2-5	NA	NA	TGTGCCAGCTCACCAACAGGGAGTCAAGAGACCCAGTACTTC	CASSPTGSQETQYF
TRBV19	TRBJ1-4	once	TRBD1	TGTGCCAGTAGTCCTGGGACAGGGGCCGTCGAAAAACTGTTTTTT	CASSPGTGAVEKLFF
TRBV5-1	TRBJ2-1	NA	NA	TGCGCCAGCAGCTTGGCCTACGGTTACAATGAGCAGTTCTTC	CASSLAYGYNEQFF
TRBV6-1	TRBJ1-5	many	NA	TGTGCCACCATGGAGGTTCTCAATCAGCCCCAGCATTTT	CATMEVLNQPQHF
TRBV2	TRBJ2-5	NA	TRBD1	TGTGCCAGCAGTCACAGGGGTGGAGAGACCCAGTACTTC	CASSHRGGETQYF
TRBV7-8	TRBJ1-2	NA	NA	TGTGCCAGCAGCTTAGACGGGGGCTACACCTTC	CASSLDGGYTF
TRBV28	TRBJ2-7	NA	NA	TGTGCCAGCAGTTTGGCAGGGTCCTACGAGCAGTACTTC	CASSLAGSYEQYF
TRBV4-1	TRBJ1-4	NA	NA	TGCGCCAGCAGCTTTATCGGGGGAACTTTGCAACTGGCTAATGAAAAACTGTTTTTT	CASSFIGGTLQLANEKLFF
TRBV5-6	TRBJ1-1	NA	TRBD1	TGTGCCAGCAGCCTAAGACAGGGAATCTTAAACACTGAAGCTTTCTTT	CASSLRQGILNTEAFF
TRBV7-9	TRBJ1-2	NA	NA	TGTGCCAGCAGCTCGGGGGGCTATGGCTACACCTTC	CASSSGGYGYTF
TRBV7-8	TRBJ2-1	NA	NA	TGTGCCAGCAGCTTAAGCGAAGACAATGAGCAGTTCTTC	CASSLSEDNEQFF
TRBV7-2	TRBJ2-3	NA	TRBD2	TGTGCCAGCACCACCGGGAGGGGGGCGCAGGGTACGCAGTATTTT	CASTTGRGAQGTQYF